These 28 T cell receptor beta chains came from one sample sequenced in a study of shared clonotypes between healthy human individuals. Generated by immunoSEQ multiplex PCR, the TCRdb table keeps only in-frame clones and is missing some. This repertoire shows about 2.4 million clones, over 85% found once; its top ten account for around 0.14%. The sequenced sample consisted of naive CD4+ T cells sorted from blood. The subset was: CD45RA+ positively selected. The receptor set was obtained from a man aged 18 to 29 in good health.

The DNA of the CDR3 is TGTGCCAGCAAGGGAGTGCAGGGTTCGGATAATTCACCCCTCCACTTT. Translated: CASKGVQGSDNSPLHF. The genes are TRBV6-6 and TRBJ1-6; D is perhaps TRBD1 (5 bases). The V gene lost 7 bases and the J gene lost 5 bases, with 18 bases spanning the gap. Germline V gene data show CDR1 as MNHNY and CDR2 as SVGAGI (reference sequence). CDR3 length equals 16 residues.

Remarks on this clone: The identical CDR3 is also encoded by other nucleotide sequences in the sample. V and J are TRBV6-1 and TRBJ2-2; D unresolved. Germline CDR1 is MNHNS and CDR2 is SASEGT. This CDR3 comprises 15 residues. Trimming took 1 base from V and 1 from J, leaving 7 bases between them. The CDR3 DNA reads as TGTGCCAGCAGTGAAGGGGCCGGGAACACCGGGGAGCTGTTTTTT. Encoded protein: CASSEGAGNTGELFF.

The chain uses TRBV28 and TRBJ1-2; D not resolved. The length of the CDR3 is 14 residues. V was cut by 3 bases and J by 8 bases, with 16 bases left in between. Germline V CDR1 and CDR2: MDHEN, SYDVKM. The CDR3 DNA is TGTGCCAGCAGTTTTCCGGGTTTAAGAGGGGGCTACACCTTC. It translates to CASSFPGLRGGYTF.

This clone was observed a single time. Other DNA sequences of this sample code for an identical CDR3. V gene TRBV5-1 combines with J gene TRBJ1-3, with D unresolved. The CDR3 is made up of 15 amino acids. CDR1 and CDR2 (germline): SGHRS, YFSETQ. Trimming stripped 0 bases from V and 0 bases from J, with 7 bases between. In DNA form, the CDR3 reads TGCGCCAGCAGCTTGGCGGCCAGCTCTGGAAACACCATATATTTT. Its translation: CASSLAASSGNTIYF.

J is TRBJ2-5 and V is TRBV7-9; no clear D gene. Germline lookup yields CDR1 SEHNR and CDR2 FQNEAQ (reference sequence). This CDR3 contains 14 residues. The V end lost 2 bases, the J end lost 1 base, and 8 bases lay between the germline ends. The CDR3 spells CASSLLLLQETQYF. CDR3 sequence (DNA): TGTGCCAGCAGCTTACTACTACTCCAAGAGACCCAGTACTTC.

In this sample, this clone turned up a few times. V usage is TRBV19 and J usage is TRBJ1-6, with D uncertain. The CDR3 totals 16 residues. V was clipped by 3 bases and J by 10 bases, with 19 bases between them. CDR1 and CDR2 from the germline V gene are LNHDA and SQIVND (reference sequence). The chain's CDR3 is CASSIEGWPNRSPLHF. The CDR3 region has the DNA TGTGCCAGTAGTATTGAAGGATGGCCTAATAGGTCACCCCTCCACTTT.

The chain employs TRBV4-3 and TRBJ2-1, with 11 bases identical to TRBD2. Per germline, CDR1 LGHNA and CDR2 YSLEER. This CDR3 contains 15 residues. The ends lost 0 bases at V and 10 bases at J; junction bases unmatched: 5. The CDR3: CASSQDSGRGEEQFF. The DNA for the CDR3 is TGCGCCAGCAGCCAAGATAGCGGGAGGGGTGAAGAGCAGTTCTTC.

J is TRBJ1-5 and V is TRBV30, with D possibly TRBD1 on 6 matching bases. Per germline, CDR1 GTSNPN and CDR2 SVGIG (reference sequence). With 7 bases removed from V and 0 bases from J, the gap between germline ends came to 13 bases. The CDR3 totals 14 residues. CDR3 protein: CASVPRGSNQPQHF. CDR3 DNA: TGTGCCTCGGTACCCAGGGGTAGCAATCAGCCCCAGCATTTT.

The chain carries TRBV5-6 and TRBJ2-1; perhaps TRBD1 as D (6 bases). Trimming shortened V by 6 bases and J by 3 bases, and 13 bases separated the two germline ends. Germline-derived CDR1 and CDR2 are SGHDT and YYEEEE. This CDR3 is 14 amino acids long. As DNA, the CDR3 is TGTGCCAGCACTGGGGGCGGGCTCTACAATGAGCAGTTCTTC. Its protein product is CASTGGGLYNEQFF.

This chain uses TRBV19 with TRBJ1-2; TRBD1 matches 7 bases. The germline V gene encodes CDR1 LNHDA and CDR2 SQIVND (reference sequence). V was pared by 6 bases and J by 0 bases, with 7 bases of the junction left unmatched. CDR3 size: 15 residues. The CDR3 DNA follows: TGTGCCAGTAGCTCTGGGACAGTAGCTAACTATGGCTACACCTTC. Translated, it gives CASSSGTVANYGYTF.

This chain links TRBV5-4 with TRBJ2-7; 8 bases are shared with TRBD2. The ends lost 3 bases at V and 5 bases at J; junction bases unmatched: 10. The CDR3 has 15 amino acids. Germline CDR1 reads SGHNT; CDR2 reads YYREEE (reference sequence). The CDR3 region is CASSSRSGSTDEQYF. CDR3 sequence (DNA): TGTGCCAGCAGCTCCCGAAGCGGGAGTACCGACGAGCAGTACTTC.

The V and J genes are TRBV11-2 and TRBJ2-5; weak D call: TRBD1 (5 bases). V was trimmed by 4 bases and J by 13 bases, leaving 13 bases between them. The CDR3 totals 11 residues. Germline-derived CDR1 and CDR2 are SGHAT and FQNNGV. CDR3 in DNA: TGTGCCAGCAGCTCAACCAGGGTGCCGTACTTC. Amino acid sequence: CASSSTRVPYF.

This rearrangement joins TRBV11-2 to TRBJ1-5; 10 bases are shared with TRBD1. CDR1 and CDR2 from the germline V gene are SGHAT and FQNNGV. V gave up 5 bases and J gave up 3 bases; unmatched junction bases: 4. This CDR3 spans 15 amino acids. CDR3: CASSPGQGNNQPQHF. The CDR3 DNA follows: TGTGCCAGCAGCCCGGGACAGGGGAACAATCAGCCCCAGCATTTT.

This clone was seen only once. V is TRBV6-1 and J is TRBJ2-7, with D perhaps assigned TRBD1 or TRBD2 (5 bases each). The CDR3 length is 13 residues. V gave up 7 bases and J gave up 3 bases, with 13 bases separating them. Germline-derived CDR1 and CDR2 are MNHNS and SASEGT. The CDR3 reads CASIRDGDYEQYF. The CDR3 nucleotides are TGTGCCAGCATCAGGGACGGGGACTACGAGCAGTACTTC.

V and J are TRBV28 and TRBJ1-4; the D gene is possibly TRBD1 (5 bases). Deletions cut 1 base from V and 5 bases from J, with 11 bases between. The CDR3 has 15 residues. CDR1 and CDR2 from the germline V gene are MDHEN and SYDVKM. CDR3: CASSLSESGNEKLFF. The CDR3 nucleotides are TGTGCCAGCAGTTTATCAGAATCAGGGAATGAAAAACTGTTTTTT.

The chain employs TRBV6-6 and TRBJ1-3; 8 bases fit TRBD1. The CDR3 extends over 14 amino acids. The ends lost 6 bases at V and 4 bases at J; junction bases unmatched: 5. Per germline, CDR1 MNHNY and CDR2 SVGAGI (reference sequence). CDR3: CASSRDRGGNTIYF. Written as DNA, the CDR3 is TGTGCCAGCAGCCGCGACAGGGGAGGAAACACCATATATTTT.

Comment on this clone: The limits of the CDR3 on the DNA are not certain, so only TCRdb's listed CDR3 is given. This chain joins TRBV28 and TRBJ2-1; TRBD2 reflects the table's D call only, with no check against the DNA. Germline V lookup: CDR1 MDHEN, CDR2 SYDVKM. Both ends counted, the CDR3 spans 12 residues. The CDR3 is CASSTSRNEQFF.

In the case of this clone: The same CDR3 can be traced to other DNA sequences in this sample. In nucleotides, the CDR3 is TGTGCCAGCAAAGTAGCGGGGAGCTCCTACGAGCAGTACTTC. Protein: CASKVAGSSYEQYF. The chain uses TRBV6-5 and TRBJ2-7; 8 bases are shared with TRBD2. Germline assignment: CDR1 MNHEY and CDR2 SVGAGI. The CDR3 extends over 14 amino acids. The J segment lost 0 bases and the V segment lost 7 bases, leaving 5 bases of the junction unmatched.

This rearrangement joins TRBV6-1 to TRBJ2-1; 7 positions agree with TRBD1. The J segment lost 0 bases and the V segment lost 6 bases, leaving 5 bases of the junction unmatched. The V gene's germline CDR1 is MNHNS and CDR2 SASEGT. CDR3 length: 15 residues. The CDR3 DNA reads TGTGCCAGCAGACCCGACAGGGCCTCCTACAATGAGCAGTTCTTC. Translated: CASRPDRASYNEQFF.

J is TRBJ1-1 and V is TRBV11-2; no reliable D call. Germline V gene data show CDR1 as SGHAT and CDR2 as FQNNGV. V lost 3 bases to trimming and J lost 0 bases, with 8 bases between them. The CDR3 has 14 amino acids. CDR3 bases: TGTGCCAGCAGCTTTACCGGGGTGAACACTGAAGCTTTCTTT. Protein: CASSFTGVNTEAFF.

The DNA of the CDR3 is TGTGCCTCGCGGGGCAGGAGAGACTATGGCTACACCTTC. Its protein is CASRGRRDYGYTF. The chain carries TRBV19 and TRBJ1-2, with a possible D match to TRBD1 (5 bases). The germline V gene has CDR1 LNHDA and CDR2 SQIVND (reference sequence). V was pared by 11 bases and J by 3 bases, with 16 bases between. This CDR3 has 13 residues.

The chain carries TRBV5-1 and TRBJ2-1; TRBD2 matches at 13 bases. There are 16 residues in the CDR3. V shed 4 bases, J shed 7 bases, and the junction held 8 bases outside the gene matches. The germline gives CDR1 SGHRS, CDR2 YFSETQ. CDR3 bases: TGCGCCAGCAGCCCGACCGGACTAGCGGGGGTGAATGAGCAGTTCTTC. It codes for CASSPTGLAGVNEQFF. The full variable domain, with the rest looked up from reference TRBV5-1 and TRBJ2-1, is KAGVTQTPRYLIKTRGQQVTLSCSPISGHRSVSWYQQTPGQGLQFLFEYFSETQRNKGNFPGRFSGRQFSNSRSEMNVSTLELGDSALYLCASSPTGLAGVNEQFFGPGTRLTVL.

V and J are TRBV6-1 and TRBJ2-7, with TRBD1 identical over 8 bases. Germline V CDR1 and CDR2: MNHNS, SASEGT. The CDR3 has 15 amino acids. V was pared by 4 bases and J by 3 bases, with 8 bases of the junction left unmatched. The CDR3 DNA reads as TGTGCCAGCAGTGCATCCGGGACAGGACGCTACGAGCAGTACTTC. Translation: CASSASGTGRYEQYF.

This chain joins TRBV6-4 and TRBJ2-2; no firm D call. Germline CDR1 reads MRHNA; CDR2 reads SNTAGT. Trimming removed 8 bases at V and 1 base at J, with 14 bases between. CDR3 length equals 15 residues. The CDR3 DNA follows: TGTGCCAGCGCGTTAAACAGCTTGAACACCGGGGAGCTGTTTTTT. Protein sequence: CASALNSLNTGELFF.

V usage is TRBV10-3 and J usage is TRBJ2-7; no clear D. Germline CDR1 reads ENHRY; CDR2 reads SYGVKD. V gave up 0 bases and J gave up 6 bases, with 12 bases separating them. The CDR3 consists of 14 residues. In nucleotides, the CDR3 is TGTGCCATCAGTGAGTCGATCGGGTCTAGCGAGCAGTACTTC. Amino acids: CAISESIGSSEQYF.

The rearrangement uses TRBV6-6 and TRBJ2-7; the D is unclear. Germline lookup yields CDR1 MNHNY and CDR2 SVGAGI (reference sequence). This CDR3 has 15 residues. V was shortened by 5 bases and J by 0 bases, with 14 bases between the two germline ends. The CDR3 DNA sequence: TGTGCCAGCAGTCCGCCACACAGTGTCTCCTACGAGCAGTACTTC. Translation gives CASSPPHSVSYEQYF.

The J gene is TRBJ1-2, the V gene TRBV19; unclear D gene. Germline CDR1 LNHDA, CDR2 SQIVND (reference sequence). The CDR3 has 15 amino acids. With 5 bases removed from V and 0 bases from J, the gap between germline ends came to 13 bases. The CDR3 region has the DNA TGTGCCAGTAGTCCAAGCAGGATTTCTAACTATGGCTACACCTTC. This sequence encodes CASSPSRISNYGYTF.

This chain joins TRBV5-4 and TRBJ2-2; weak D call: TRBD1 (6 bases). The CDR3 is made up of 14 amino acids. The germline V gene encodes CDR1 SGHNT and CDR2 YYREEE (reference sequence). V dropped 10 bases and J dropped 2 bases, with 15 bases sitting between them. The chain's CDR3 is CAVGRGSNTGELFF. As DNA, the CDR3 is TGTGCCGTGGGTAGGGGGAGTAACACCGGGGAGCTGTTTTTT.